This TCR beta chain was documented in a study of blood T cells in healthy people across ages. Through a sample-barcoded 5' primer and a J-beta primer mix, a second PCR was run for roughly 6 to 12 cycles. TCRdb redid the calling of the 5' RACE reads with MiXCR, one entry per CDR3 protein. There are fewer than 800,000 distinct CDR3 sequences in the sample; 20% to 30% occur only once, and more than 7.5% lies in the top ten. This clonotype was detected only a few times. The CDR3 totals 15 residues. The ends were cut back, 4 bases at V and 4 bases at J, with 14 bases in the middle. Germline V lookup: CDR1 SGHAT, CDR2 FQNNGV. The same sample was also studied in work on T cells of mothers and their children.

The sequence was collected from a boy younger than 18 in good health. Sequencing used blood. The genes are TRBV11-2 and TRBJ1-5; D call uncertain. The CDR3 bases are TGTGCCAGCAGCTCCCCAACCCGGCTAAATCAGCCCCAGCATTTT. It codes for CASSSPTRLNQPQHF.